The clone carrying this TCR beta chain was found many times. Its matching antigen is unknown. CDR1 MGHRA and CDR2 YSYEKL come from the germline V gene. CDR3 length equals 15 residues. With 5 bases removed from V and 6 bases from J, the gap between germline ends came to 17 bases. This entry belongs to a study of CD8 T cells in ankylosing spondylitis. Overall study results and limits: What appeared characteristic of ankylosing spondylitis blood was a TCR beta motif of fewer than ten highly homologous variants.

TCR beta libraries were made by quantitative 5'-RACE with molecular barcodes. TCRdb re-analysed the 5' RACE reads in MiXCR, keeping a single row per CDR3 protein. This sample has fewer than 650,000 distinct CDR3 sequences; roughly 12% occur once, and the top ten carry approximately 6.2%. The sequenced material came from blood, either unsorted or a sorted T cell fraction (not recorded which). This receptor was identified in a male donor with ankylosing spondylitis. The gene calls are TRBV4-1 and TRBJ2-1; maybe TRBD2 (6 bases). The CDR3 spells CASSATEGGTNEQFF. The DNA for the CDR3 is TGCGCCAGCAGCGCTACCGAGGGAGGAACCAATGAGCAGTTCTTC.